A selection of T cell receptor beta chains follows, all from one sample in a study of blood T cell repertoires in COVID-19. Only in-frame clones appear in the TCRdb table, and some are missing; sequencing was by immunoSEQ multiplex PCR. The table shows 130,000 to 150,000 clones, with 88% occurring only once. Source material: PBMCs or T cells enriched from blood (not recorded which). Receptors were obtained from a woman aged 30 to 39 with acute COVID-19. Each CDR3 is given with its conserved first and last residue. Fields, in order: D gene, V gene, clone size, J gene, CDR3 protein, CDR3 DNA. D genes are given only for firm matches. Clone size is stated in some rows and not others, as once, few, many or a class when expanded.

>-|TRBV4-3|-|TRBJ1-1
CASSQVFGGLNTEAFF
TGCGCCAGCAGCCAAGTTTTTGGGGGGTTGAACACTGAAGCTTTCTTT
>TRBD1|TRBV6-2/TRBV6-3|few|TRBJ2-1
CASSKTPDRGGNEQFF
TGTGCCAGCAGCAAAACCCCCGACAGGGGGGGCAATGAGCAGTTCTTC
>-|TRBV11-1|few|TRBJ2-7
CASSLQGEQYF
TGTGCCAGCAGCTTACAGGGCGAGCAGTACTTC
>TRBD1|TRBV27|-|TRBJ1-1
CASSPGTGGRTEAFF
TGTGCCAGCAGTCCAGGGACAGGGGGGAGGACTGAAGCTTTCTTT
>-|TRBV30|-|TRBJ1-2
CAWSFRVSATYGYTF
TGTGCCTGGAGTTTCAGGGTATCGGCAACCTATGGCTACACCTTC
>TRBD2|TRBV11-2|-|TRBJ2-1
CASSTRLAATYNEQFF
TGTGCCAGCAGCACGCGACTAGCGGCTACCTACAATGAGCAGTTCTTC
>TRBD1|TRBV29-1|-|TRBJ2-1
CSASTGGWVADYNEQFF
TGCAGCGCCTCGACAGGGGGCTGGGTAGCGGACTACAATGAGCAGTTCTTC
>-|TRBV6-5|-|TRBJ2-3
CASSVSERTDTQYF
TGTGCCAGCAGCGTTAGTGAGCGCACAGATACGCAGTATTTT
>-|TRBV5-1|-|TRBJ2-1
CASSEGQAYNEQFF
TGCGCCAGCAGCGAAGGACAAGCCTACAATGAGCAGTTCTTC
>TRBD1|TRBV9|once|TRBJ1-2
CASSVGLGTAINYGYTF
TGTGCCAGCAGCGTAGGGTTAGGGACAGCTATTAACTATGGCTACACCTTC
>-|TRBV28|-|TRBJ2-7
CASSHNIRDNYEQYF
TGTGCCAGCAGTCATAATATCAGGGATAACTACGAGCAGTACTTC
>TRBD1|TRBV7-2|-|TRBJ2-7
CASSGRTGAYEQYF
TGTGCCAGCAGCGGGCGGACAGGGGCCTACGAGCAGTACTTC